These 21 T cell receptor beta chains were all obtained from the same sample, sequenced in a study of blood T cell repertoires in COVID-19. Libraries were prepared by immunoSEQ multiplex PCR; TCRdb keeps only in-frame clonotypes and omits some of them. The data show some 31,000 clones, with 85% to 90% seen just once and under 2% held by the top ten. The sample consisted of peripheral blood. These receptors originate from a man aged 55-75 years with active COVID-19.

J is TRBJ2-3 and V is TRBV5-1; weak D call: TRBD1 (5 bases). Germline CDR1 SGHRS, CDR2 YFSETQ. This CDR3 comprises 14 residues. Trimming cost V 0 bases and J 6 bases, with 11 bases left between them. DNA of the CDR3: TGCGCCAGCAGCTTGGGACAGCTTTTCGATACGCAGTATTTT. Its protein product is CASSLGQLFDTQYF. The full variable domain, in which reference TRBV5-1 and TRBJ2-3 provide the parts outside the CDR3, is KAGVTQTPRYLIKTRGQQVTLSCSPISGHRSVSWYQQTPGQGLQFLFEYFSETQRNKGNFPGRFSGRQFSNSRSEMNVSTLELGDSALYLCASSLGQLFDTQYFGPGTRLTVL.

The CDR3 region is CAISVGLAGLSYEQYF. The CDR3, as DNA: TGTGCCATCAGTGTGGGGCTAGCGGGCCTGTCCTACGAGCAGTACTTC. The chain has TRBV10-3 and TRBJ2-7; 8 bases line up with TRBD2. The CDR3 spans 16 residues. Germline-derived CDR1 and CDR2 are ENHRY and SYGVKD. The V and J ends lost 4 bases and 1 base, in that order; junction bases with no gene match: 9.

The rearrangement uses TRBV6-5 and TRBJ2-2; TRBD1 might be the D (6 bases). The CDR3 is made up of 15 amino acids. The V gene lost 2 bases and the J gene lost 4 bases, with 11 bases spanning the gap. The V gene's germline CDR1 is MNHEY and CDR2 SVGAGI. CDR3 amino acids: CASSYGTRGTGELFF. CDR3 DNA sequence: TGTGCCAGCAGTTACGGGACAAGGGGCACCGGGGAGCTGTTTTTT.

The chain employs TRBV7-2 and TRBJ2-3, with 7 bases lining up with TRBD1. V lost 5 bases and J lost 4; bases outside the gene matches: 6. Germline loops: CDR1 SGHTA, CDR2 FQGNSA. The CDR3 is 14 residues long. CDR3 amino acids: CASSNRGLADTQYF. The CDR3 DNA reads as TGTGCCAGCAGCAACAGGGGCCTCGCAGATACGCAGTATTTT.

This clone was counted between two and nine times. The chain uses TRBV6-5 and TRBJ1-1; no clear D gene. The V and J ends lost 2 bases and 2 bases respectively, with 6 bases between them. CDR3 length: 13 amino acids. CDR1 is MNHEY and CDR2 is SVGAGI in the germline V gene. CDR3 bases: TGTGCCAGCAGTTACAGCCGTAACACTGAAGCTTTCTTT. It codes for CASSYSRNTEAFF.

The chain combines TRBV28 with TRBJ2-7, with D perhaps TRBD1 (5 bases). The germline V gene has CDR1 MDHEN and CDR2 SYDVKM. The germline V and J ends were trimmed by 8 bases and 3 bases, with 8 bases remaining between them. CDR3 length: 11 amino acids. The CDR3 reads CASGARYEQYF. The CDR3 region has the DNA TGTGCCAGCGGGGCGCGCTACGAGCAGTACTTC.

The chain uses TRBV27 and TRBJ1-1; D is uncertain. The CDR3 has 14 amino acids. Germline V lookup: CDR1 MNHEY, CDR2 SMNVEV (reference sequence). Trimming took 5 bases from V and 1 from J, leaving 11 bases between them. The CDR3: CASSPLVPNTEAFF. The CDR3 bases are TGTGCCAGCAGTCCCCTCGTCCCGAACACTGAAGCTTTCTTT.

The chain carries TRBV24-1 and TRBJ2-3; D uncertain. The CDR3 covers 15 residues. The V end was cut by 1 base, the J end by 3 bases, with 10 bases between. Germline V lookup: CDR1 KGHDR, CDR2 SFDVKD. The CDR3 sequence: CATSDFGSVTDTQYF. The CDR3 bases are TGTGCCACCAGTGATTTCGGGTCTGTAACAGATACGCAGTATTTT.

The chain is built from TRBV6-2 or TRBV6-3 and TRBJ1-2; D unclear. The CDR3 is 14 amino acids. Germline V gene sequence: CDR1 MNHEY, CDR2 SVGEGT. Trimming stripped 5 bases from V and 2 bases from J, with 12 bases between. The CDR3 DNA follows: TGTGCCAGCAGTCACACATCCATCAACTATGGCTACACCTTC. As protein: CASSHTSINYGYTF.

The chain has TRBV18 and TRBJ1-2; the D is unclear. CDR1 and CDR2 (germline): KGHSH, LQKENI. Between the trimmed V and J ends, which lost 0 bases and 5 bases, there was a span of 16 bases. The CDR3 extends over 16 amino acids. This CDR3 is CASSPPHSSSFYGYTF. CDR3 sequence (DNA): TGTGCCAGCTCACCACCGCACAGTTCCTCGTTTTATGGCTACACCTTC.

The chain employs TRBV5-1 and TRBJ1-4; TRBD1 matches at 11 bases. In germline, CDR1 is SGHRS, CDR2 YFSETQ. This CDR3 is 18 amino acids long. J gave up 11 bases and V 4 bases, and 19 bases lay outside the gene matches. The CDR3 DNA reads TGCGCCAGCAGCAAGCCCCTTCCCGGGACAGGGGGAGCGGGGAAACTGTTTTTT. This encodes CASSKPLPGTGGAGKLFF.

In nucleotides, the CDR3 is TGTGCCAGCAGACCTCGACGGGTTGGAGAGACCCAGTACTTC. The encoded protein is CASRPRRVGETQYF. The chain has TRBV6-5 and TRBJ2-5; D is unresolved. Germline CDR1 MNHEY, CDR2 SVGAGI. The V end was cut by 6 bases, the J end by 4 bases, with 15 bases between. CDR3 length: 14 residues.

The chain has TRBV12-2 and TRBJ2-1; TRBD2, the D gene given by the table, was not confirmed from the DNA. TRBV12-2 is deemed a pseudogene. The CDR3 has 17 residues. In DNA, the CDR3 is TGTGCAAGTCGCTTAGCTGGGGGGTCCCGTTCCTACAATGAGCAGTTCTTC. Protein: CASRLAGGSRSYNEQFF.

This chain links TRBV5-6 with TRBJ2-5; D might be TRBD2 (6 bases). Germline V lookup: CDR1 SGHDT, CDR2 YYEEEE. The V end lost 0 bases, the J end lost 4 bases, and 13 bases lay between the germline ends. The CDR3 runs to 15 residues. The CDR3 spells CASSLGQGSGETQYF. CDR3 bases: TGTGCCAGCAGCTTGGGGCAGGGTAGCGGAGAGACCCAGTACTTC.

DNA of the CDR3: TGCAGCGTAGACAGAGACAAGTACTATGGCTACACCTTC. This gives the protein CSVDRDKYYGYTF. The chain joins TRBV29-1 to TRBJ1-2, with D perhaps TRBD1 (5 bases). This CDR3 is built from 13 residues. Germline CDR1 reads SQVTM; CDR2 reads ANQGSEA. The ends were cut back, 6 bases at V and 3 bases at J, with 14 bases in the middle. The whole variable domain, remainder taken from reference TRBV29-1 and TRBJ1-2, is SAVISQKPSRDICQRGTSLTIQCQVDSQVTMMFWYRQQPGQSLTLIATANQGSEATYESGFVIDKFPISRPNLTFSTLTVSNMSPEDSSIYLCSVDRDKYYGYTFGSGTRLTVV.

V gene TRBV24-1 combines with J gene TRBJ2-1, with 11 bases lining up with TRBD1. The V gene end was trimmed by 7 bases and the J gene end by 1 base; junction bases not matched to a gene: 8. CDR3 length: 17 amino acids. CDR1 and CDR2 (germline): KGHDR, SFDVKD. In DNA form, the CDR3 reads TGTGCCACCAGCGGGACAGGGGGTGGACAATCCTACAATGAGCAGTTCTTC. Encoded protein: CATSGTGGGQSYNEQFF.

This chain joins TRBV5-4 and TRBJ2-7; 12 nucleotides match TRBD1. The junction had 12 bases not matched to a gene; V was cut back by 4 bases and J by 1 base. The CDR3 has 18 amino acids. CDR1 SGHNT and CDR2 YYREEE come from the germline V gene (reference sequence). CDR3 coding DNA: TGTGCCAGCAGCCCCGGGACAGGGGGCTTACTTTCTTCCTACGAGCAGTACTTC. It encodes CASSPGTGGLLSSYEQYF.

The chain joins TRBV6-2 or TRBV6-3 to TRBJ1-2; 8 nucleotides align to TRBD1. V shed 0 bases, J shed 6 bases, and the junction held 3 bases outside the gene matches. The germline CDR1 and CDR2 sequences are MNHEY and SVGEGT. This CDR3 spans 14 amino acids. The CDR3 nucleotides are TGTGCCAGCAGTTACTCAGACAGGGGTAATGGCTACACCTTC. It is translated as CASSYSDRGNGYTF.

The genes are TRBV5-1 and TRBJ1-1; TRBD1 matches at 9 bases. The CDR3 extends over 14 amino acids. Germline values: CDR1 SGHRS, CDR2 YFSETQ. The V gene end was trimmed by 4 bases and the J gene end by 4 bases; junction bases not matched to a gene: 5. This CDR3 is CASSPQGAVTEAFF. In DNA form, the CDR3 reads TGCGCCAGCAGCCCACAGGGGGCGGTCACTGAAGCTTTCTTT.

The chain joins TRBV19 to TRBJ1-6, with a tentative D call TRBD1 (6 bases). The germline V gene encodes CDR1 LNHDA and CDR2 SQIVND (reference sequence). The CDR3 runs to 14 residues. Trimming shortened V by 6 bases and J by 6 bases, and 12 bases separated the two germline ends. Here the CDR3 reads CASRTGTPNSPLHF. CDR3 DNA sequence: TGTGCCAGTAGAACAGGGACCCCTAATTCACCCCTCCACTTT.

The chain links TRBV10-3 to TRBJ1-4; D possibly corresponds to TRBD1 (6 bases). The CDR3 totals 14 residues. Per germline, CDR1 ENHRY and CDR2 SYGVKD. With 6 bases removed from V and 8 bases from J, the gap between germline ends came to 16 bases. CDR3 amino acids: CAIRTDSAEEKLFF. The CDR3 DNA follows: TGTGCCATCAGGACGGACAGTGCGGAGGAAAAACTGTTTTTT.